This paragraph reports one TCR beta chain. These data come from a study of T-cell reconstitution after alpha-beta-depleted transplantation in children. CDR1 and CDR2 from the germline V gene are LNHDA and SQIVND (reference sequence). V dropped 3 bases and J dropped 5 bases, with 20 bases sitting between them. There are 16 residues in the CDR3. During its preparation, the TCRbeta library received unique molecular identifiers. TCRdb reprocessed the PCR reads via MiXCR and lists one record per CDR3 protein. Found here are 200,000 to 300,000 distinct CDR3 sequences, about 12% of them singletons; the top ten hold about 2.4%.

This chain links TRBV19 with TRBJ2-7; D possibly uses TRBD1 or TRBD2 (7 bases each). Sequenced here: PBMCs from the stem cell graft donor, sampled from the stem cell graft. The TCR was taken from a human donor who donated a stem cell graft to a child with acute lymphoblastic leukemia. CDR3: CASSIQGGGRGHEQYF. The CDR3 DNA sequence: TGTGCCAGTAGTATCCAAGGGGGCGGGAGAGGCCACGAGCAGTACTTC.